This T cell receptor beta chain emerged from a study of shared clonotypes between healthy human individuals. Concerning this clone: The antigen is undetermined.

200 to 250 ng DNA, approximately 31,000 T cell genomes, went into each sorted-subset replicate PCR. Produced via immunoSEQ multiplex PCR; TCRdb's table is partial and in-frame only. The sample lists fewer than 1.4 million clones; about 80% were seen once. Study-level findings and limits: Incomplete sequencing of sorted subsets was indicated by rarefaction despite large depth.

Trimming shortened V by 1 base and J by 5 bases, and 10 bases separated the two germline ends. The CDR3 totals 14 residues. CDR1 is SGHDT and CDR2 is YYEEEE in the germline V gene. The rearrangement joins TRBV5-6 to TRBJ1-5; D ambiguous. The material sequenced was memory CD4+ T cells from PBMCs. Subset meaning: CD45RA-negative fraction. The source is a man aged 18 to 29 in good health. Some clones in this sample may be carry-over from other donors' samples. CDR3 DNA: TGTGCCAGCAGCTTGAAGGCGTCGTATCAGCCCCAGCATTTT. It is translated as CASSLKASYQPQHF.